A selection of T cell receptor beta chains follows, all from one sample in a study of blood T cells in healthy people across ages. TCRdb ran MiXCR on the 5' RACE reads and lists one entry per CDR3 protein. The table records some 900,000 distinct CDR3 sequences, around 26% of them present only once. The sample was blood. All receptors come from a woman at least 80 years old in good health. CDR3s include the opening cysteine and the closing phenylalanine or tryptophan. D genes are given only for firm matches. Clone size, where shown, is once, few, many, or a class for clones that have expanded.

v_call: TRBV12-3/TRBV12-4
clone_size: few
j_call: TRBJ2-2
d_call: NA
cdr3_nt: TGTGCCAGCAGTTTAGACAGGGAGACCGGGGAGCTGTTTTTT
cdr3_aa: CASSLDRETGELFF

v_call: TRBV4-1
clone_size: many
j_call: TRBJ2-1
d_call: NA
cdr3_nt: TGCGCCAGCAGCCTGACCCTCTACAATGAGCAGTTCTTC
cdr3_aa: CASSLTLYNEQFF

v_call: TRBV12-3/TRBV12-4
clone_size: NA
j_call: TRBJ2-5
d_call: TRBD2
cdr3_nt: TGTGCCAGCAGTTCTGCGCTAGCGGGCCCGTGGCAGTACTTC
cdr3_aa: CASSSALAGPWQYF

v_call: TRBV7-2
clone_size: many
j_call: TRBJ1-2
d_call: TRBD1
cdr3_nt: TGTGCCAGCAGCTCCCGGACAGGTCCTAACTATGGCTACACCTTC
cdr3_aa: CASSSRTGPNYGYTF

v_call: TRBV30
clone_size: many
j_call: TRBJ2-5
d_call: NA
cdr3_nt: TGTGCCTGGAGTGTAGGGGGACAAGAGACCCAGTACTTC
cdr3_aa: CAWSVGGQETQYF

v_call: TRBV29-1
clone_size: NA
j_call: TRBJ1-1
d_call: TRBD1
cdr3_nt: TGCAGCGGGGGATATACAGGGGCGAACACTGAAGCTTTCTTT
cdr3_aa: CSGGYTGANTEAFF

v_call: TRBV5-5
clone_size: NA
j_call: TRBJ1-1
d_call: TRBD1
cdr3_nt: TGTGCCAGCAGCTTTCGGGACAGGGGCGGCACTGAAGCTTTCTTT
cdr3_aa: CASSFRDRGGTEAFF

v_call: TRBV7-9
clone_size: few
j_call: TRBJ2-1
d_call: NA
cdr3_nt: TGTGCCAGCAGCTTACAGGGCGGGGAGCGGTTCTTC
cdr3_aa: CASSLQGGERFF

v_call: TRBV6-1
clone_size: many
j_call: TRBJ2-5
d_call: NA
cdr3_nt: TGTGCCAGCAGTGCTCGACCTGAGGGGGGAGAGACCCAGTACTTC
cdr3_aa: CASSARPEGGETQYF

v_call: TRBV5-1
clone_size: many
j_call: TRBJ2-5
d_call: TRBD1
cdr3_nt: TGCGCCAGCAGCTTGGGGACAGGTGCCGGCGAGACCCAGTACTTC
cdr3_aa: CASSLGTGAGETQYF

v_call: TRBV20-1
clone_size: NA
j_call: TRBJ2-2
d_call: TRBD2
cdr3_nt: TGCAGTGCTAGAACCGGGGAGGGCACCGGGGAGCTGTTTTTT
cdr3_aa: CSARTGEGTGELFF

v_call: TRBV20-1
clone_size: NA
j_call: TRBJ1-1
d_call: NA
cdr3_nt: TGCAGTGCTACTGTTGTGGGGCTTGGAACTGAAGCTTTCTTT
cdr3_aa: CSATVVGLGTEAFF

v_call: TRBV20-1
clone_size: NA
j_call: TRBJ1-1
d_call: TRBD1
cdr3_nt: TGCAGTGCCGCAGATCCCAGGGGGCCCACTGAAGCTTTCTTT
cdr3_aa: CSAADPRGPTEAFF

v_call: TRBV14
clone_size: NA
j_call: TRBJ1-6
d_call: NA
cdr3_nt: TGTGCCAGCAGCCAAGTCCCCGGGACTGTACCCCTCCACTTT
cdr3_aa: CASSQVPGTVPLHF

v_call: TRBV20-1
clone_size: NA
j_call: TRBJ2-7
d_call: NA
cdr3_nt: TGCAGTGCTAGAGATTCGCGGGGTAACGAGCAGTACTTC
cdr3_aa: CSARDSRGNEQYF

v_call: TRBV6-2/TRBV6-3
clone_size: few
j_call: TRBJ1-5
d_call: NA
cdr3_nt: TGTGCCAGCAGTTACTCGAGACAGTTTGGCGGGGGCAATCAGCCCCAGCATTTT
cdr3_aa: CASSYSRQFGGGNQPQHF

v_call: TRBV7-9
clone_size: NA
j_call: TRBJ2-7
d_call: NA
cdr3_nt: TGTGCCAGGGACGGTTACGAGCAGTACTTC
cdr3_aa: CARDGYEQYF

v_call: TRBV6-1
clone_size: NA
j_call: TRBJ1-5
d_call: TRBD1
cdr3_nt: TGTGCCAGCAGTGCACAGGGGAGCAATCAGCCCCAGCATTTT
cdr3_aa: CASSAQGSNQPQHF

v_call: TRBV5-1
clone_size: many
j_call: TRBJ1-6
d_call: NA
cdr3_nt: TGCGCCAGCAGCCCCACTGCACTCAGCTCCTATAATTCACCCCTCCACTTT
cdr3_aa: CASSPTALSSYNSPLHF

v_call: TRBV20-1
clone_size: many
j_call: TRBJ2-5
d_call: NA
cdr3_nt: TGCAGTGCTAGAGATATCCGGACGGATCAAGAGACCCAGTACTTC
cdr3_aa: CSARDIRTDQETQYF

v_call: TRBV6-1
clone_size: NA
j_call: TRBJ1-5
d_call: NA
cdr3_nt: TGTGCCAGCAGTGAAAGTGGGAATAGCAATCGGCCCCAGCATTTT
cdr3_aa: CASSESGNSNRPQHF

v_call: TRBV5-5
clone_size: many
j_call: TRBJ2-7
d_call: TRBD1
cdr3_nt: TGTGCCAGCAGCTCTCGACAGGGCGGAACCTACGAGCAGTACTTC
cdr3_aa: CASSSRQGGTYEQYF

v_call: TRBV7-9
clone_size: many
j_call: TRBJ1-4
d_call: NA
cdr3_nt: TGTGCCAGCAGTACCTTCAGTGGGGCAGGGGAAAAACTGTTTTTT
cdr3_aa: CASSTFSGAGEKLFF

v_call: TRBV20-1
clone_size: NA
j_call: TRBJ1-5
d_call: NA
cdr3_nt: TGCAGTGCTAGAGATGTACGACAGAATAGCAATCAGCCCCAGCATTTT
cdr3_aa: CSARDVRQNSNQPQHF

v_call: TRBV10-3
clone_size: many
j_call: TRBJ1-1
d_call: NA
cdr3_nt: TGTGCCATCGTAGCAGAGCCTAACACTGAAGCTTTCTTT
cdr3_aa: CAIVAEPNTEAFF

v_call: TRBV3-1
clone_size: NA
j_call: TRBJ2-7
d_call: NA
cdr3_nt: TGTGCCAGCAGCCAAACAAGCCCCCTCGAGCAGTACTTC
cdr3_aa: CASSQTSPLEQYF

v_call: TRBV5-1
clone_size: many
j_call: TRBJ1-2
d_call: TRBD1
cdr3_nt: TGCGCCAGCAGCGGAGGACAGGGGGCCGCGGGCTACACCTTC
cdr3_aa: CASSGGQGAAGYTF

v_call: TRBV4-3
clone_size: many
j_call: TRBJ2-7
d_call: NA
cdr3_nt: TGCGCCAGCAGCCAAGACAGATTCTCCTACGAGCAGTACTTC
cdr3_aa: CASSQDRFSYEQYF

v_call: TRBV3-1
clone_size: few
j_call: TRBJ1-4
d_call: NA
cdr3_nt: TGTGCCAGCAGCCAAACTAGGGGGACCCTCGATGAAAAACTGTTTTTT
cdr3_aa: CASSQTRGTLDEKLFF

v_call: TRBV7-2
clone_size: NA
j_call: TRBJ1-2
d_call: NA
cdr3_nt: TGTGCCAGCAGCTTAATCAGGACCGGATTAGGCTACACCTTC
cdr3_aa: CASSLIRTGLGYTF

v_call: TRBV6-6
clone_size: once
j_call: TRBJ2-7
d_call: TRBD1
cdr3_nt: TGTGCCGGCAACCAAGCAGGGGGAGAGCAGTACTTC
cdr3_aa: CAGNQAGGEQYF

v_call: TRBV20-1
clone_size: many
j_call: TRBJ2-1
d_call: NA
cdr3_nt: TGCAGTGCTGCGGATTATGAGCAGTTCTTC
cdr3_aa: CSAADYEQFF